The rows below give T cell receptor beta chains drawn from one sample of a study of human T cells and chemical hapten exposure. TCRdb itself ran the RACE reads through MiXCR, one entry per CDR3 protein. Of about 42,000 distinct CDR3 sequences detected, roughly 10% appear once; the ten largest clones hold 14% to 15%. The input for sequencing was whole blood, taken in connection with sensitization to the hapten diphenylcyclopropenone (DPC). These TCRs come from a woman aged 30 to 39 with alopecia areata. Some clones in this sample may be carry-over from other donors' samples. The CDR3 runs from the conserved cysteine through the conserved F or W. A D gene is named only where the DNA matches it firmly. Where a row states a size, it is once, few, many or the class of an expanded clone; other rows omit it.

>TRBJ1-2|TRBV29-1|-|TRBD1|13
TGCAGCGATGGGACAGGGGTCAACTATGGCTACACCTTC
CSDGTGVNYGYTF
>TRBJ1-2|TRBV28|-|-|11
TGTGCCAGCCCCGGGGAAGGCGGCTACACCTTC
CASPGEGGYTF
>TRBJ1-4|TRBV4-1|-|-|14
TGCGCCAGCAGCCAACCCGCCCAAAATGAAAAACTGTTTTTT
CASSQPAQNEKLFF
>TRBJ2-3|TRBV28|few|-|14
TGTGCCAGCAACCAGCCGGTGGGTGGAGATACGCAGTATTTT
CASNQPVGGDTQYF
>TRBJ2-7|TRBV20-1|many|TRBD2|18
TGCAGTGCCCCGCCACTAGCGGGGGAGTTCTTAGGTATGGCCGAGCAGTACTTC
CSAPPLAGEFLGMAEQYF
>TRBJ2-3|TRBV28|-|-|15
TGTGCCAGCAGTCAAGACCGGCTAGCTGCAGATACGCAGTATTTT
CASSQDRLAADTQYF
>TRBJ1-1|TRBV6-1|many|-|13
TGTGCCAGCAGTGAAGGGGTGAGCGCTGAAGCTTTCTTT
CASSEGVSAEAFF
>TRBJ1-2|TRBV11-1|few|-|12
TGTGCCAGCAGCTTACAGGGAGGAGGCTACACCTTC
CASSLQGGGYTF
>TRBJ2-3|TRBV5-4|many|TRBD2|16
TGTGCCAGCAGCTCGCAACTAGCGGGGACCACAGATACGCAGTATTTT
CASSSQLAGTTDTQYF
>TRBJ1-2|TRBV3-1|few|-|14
TGTGCCAGCAGCCCCCCCCAGTGGGGGTATGGCTACACCTTC
CASSPPQWGYGYTF
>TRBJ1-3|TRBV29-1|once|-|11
TGCAGCGCCCTGCTCGGACGCACCATATATTTT
CSALLGRTIYF
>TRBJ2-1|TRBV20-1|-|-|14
TGCAGTGCTAGAGATCTGACAGGAGCCCCTGAGCAGTTCTTC
CSARDLTGAPEQFF
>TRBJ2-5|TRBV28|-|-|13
TGTGCCAGCACCCGGACATCCCATGAGACCCAGTACTTC
CASTRTSHETQYF
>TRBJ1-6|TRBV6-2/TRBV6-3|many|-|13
TGTGCCAGCAGCTCTAATAATAATTCACCCCTCCACTTT
CASSSNNNSPLHF
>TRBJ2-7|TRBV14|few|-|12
TGTGCCAGCAGCCATTCCGTATACGAGCAGTACTTC
CASSHSVYEQYF
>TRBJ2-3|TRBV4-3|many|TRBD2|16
TGCGCCAGCAGCCAAGTGACTAGCCTCGGATGGGATACGCAGTATTTT
CASSQVTSLGWDTQYF
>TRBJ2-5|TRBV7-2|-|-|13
TGTGCCAGCAGCTTAGCAGGGCTCGCGACCCAGTACTTC
CASSLAGLATQYF
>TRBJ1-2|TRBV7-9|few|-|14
TGTGCCAGCAGCCGGGGCGAGGTGGCCTATGGCTACACCTTC
CASSRGEVAYGYTF
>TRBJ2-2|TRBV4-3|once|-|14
TGCGCCAGCAGCCAAGACTACAGGGAAGCGGAGCTGTTTTTT
CASSQDYREAELFF
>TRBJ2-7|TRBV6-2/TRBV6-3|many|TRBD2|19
TGTGCCAGCTTACCTAAAGGACTAGCGGCTTGGATATTAGTCTACGAGCAGTACTTC
CASLPKGLAAWILVYEQYF
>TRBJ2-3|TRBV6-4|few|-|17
TGTGCCAGCAGTGTGACCCCAGGGGGGGCAAGGACAGATACGCAGTATTTT
CASSVTPGGARTDTQYF
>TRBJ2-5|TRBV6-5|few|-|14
TGTGCCAGCAGTTACGGGGGCCTAAGGGAGACCCAGTACTTC
CASSYGGLRETQYF
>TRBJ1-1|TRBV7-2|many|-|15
TGTGCCAGCAGCTGGAGGCGTGGAGGGAACACTGAAGCTTTCTTT
CASSWRRGGNTEAFF
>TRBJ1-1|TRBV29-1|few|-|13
TGCAGCGTTGATCCCGGGGGCAACACTGAAGCTTTCTTT
CSVDPGGNTEAFF
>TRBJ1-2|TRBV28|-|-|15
TGTGCCAGCAGTTGGGCCCCGGTAGCTAACTATGGCTACACCTTC
CASSWAPVANYGYTF
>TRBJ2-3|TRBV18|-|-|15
TGTGCCAGCTCCCCTCCGGGCACACGCACAGATACGCAGTATTTT
CASSPPGTRTDTQYF
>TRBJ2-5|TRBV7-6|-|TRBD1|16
TGTGCCAGCAGCACCGTCCTATCAGGGGGCTGGGAGACCCAGTACTTC
CASSTVLSGGWETQYF
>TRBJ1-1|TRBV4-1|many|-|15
TGCGCCAGCAGCCAAAACAGGGCAGGGAACACTGAAGCTTTCTTT
CASSQNRAGNTEAFF
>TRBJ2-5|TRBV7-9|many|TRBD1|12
TGTGCCAGCAGCTCCTACAGGGGAACCCAGTACTTC
CASSSYRGTQYF
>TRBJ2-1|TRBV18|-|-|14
TGTGCCAGCTCACCACCTTCCGACTACAATGAGCAGTTCTTC
CASSPPSDYNEQFF
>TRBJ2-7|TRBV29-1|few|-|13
TGCAGCGTTGCTACTAGTGGAACCTACGAGCAGTACTTC
CSVATSGTYEQYF
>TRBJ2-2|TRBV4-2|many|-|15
TGTGCCAGCAGCCAAGTGGGCGTGAACACCGGGGAGCTGTTTTTT
CASSQVGVNTGELFF
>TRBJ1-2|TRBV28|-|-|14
TGTGCCAGCAGTCTCCGGGACTCCCTAGGCGGCTACACCTTC
CASSLRDSLGGYTF
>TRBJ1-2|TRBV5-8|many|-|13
TGTGCCAGCAGCTTGGGTAGCACCTATGGCTACACCTTC
CASSLGSTYGYTF
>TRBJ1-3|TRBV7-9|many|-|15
TGTGCCAGCAGCTTACAGGTCTTCTCTGGAAACACCATATATTTT
CASSLQVFSGNTIYF
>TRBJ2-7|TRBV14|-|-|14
TGTGCCAGCAGCCAAACGAACAGTGCCTACGAGCAGTACTTC
CASSQTNSAYEQYF
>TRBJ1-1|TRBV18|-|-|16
TGTGCCAGCTCAAAGGCAATCCCTTCGGGGAACACTGAAGCTTTCTTT
CASSKAIPSGNTEAFF
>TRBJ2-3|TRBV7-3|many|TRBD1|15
TGTGCCAGCAGCTTGACAGGGCATTGGACAGATACGCAGTATTTT
CASSLTGHWTDTQYF
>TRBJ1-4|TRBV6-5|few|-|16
TGTGCCAGCAGTTACACCGCCGCAGCCCTTAATGAAAAACTGTTTTTT
CASSYTAAALNEKLFF
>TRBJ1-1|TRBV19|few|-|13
TGTGCCAGTAGATTGACGGGGAACACTGAAGCTTTCTTT
CASRLTGNTEAFF
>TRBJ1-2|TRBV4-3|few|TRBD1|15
TGCGCCAGCAGCCAGCAGGTGACAGGGGTGGATGGCTACACCTTC
CASSQQVTGVDGYTF
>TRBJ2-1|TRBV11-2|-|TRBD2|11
TGTGCCAGCACCCGGGGGGATGAGCAGTTCTTC
CASTRGDEQFF
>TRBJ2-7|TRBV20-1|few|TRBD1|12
TGCAGTGCTATGACAGGGGAGGAAGAGCAGTACTTC
CSAMTGEEEQYF
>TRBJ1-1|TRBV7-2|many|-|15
TGTGCCAGCAGCTTAGTCCCAGGGGAAAACACTGAAGCTTTCTTT
CASSLVPGENTEAFF
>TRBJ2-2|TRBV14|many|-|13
TGTGCCAGCAGCCGGAGGGACACCGGGGAGCTGTTTTTT
CASSRRDTGELFF
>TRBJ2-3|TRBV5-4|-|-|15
TGTGCCAGCAGCTTAGACGGGACTAGCACAGATACGCAGTATTTT
CASSLDGTSTDTQYF
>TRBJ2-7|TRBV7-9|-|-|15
TGTGCCAGCAGCCTTGGGATAGGAAGCCTTTACGAGCAGTACTTC
CASSLGIGSLYEQYF